This T cell receptor (beta chain) was captured in a study of cytomegalovirus exposure and HLA in healthy donors. Study results and caveats: An analysis that was carried out later associated some 17,000 TCR beta sequences with HLA alleles at 0.05 false discovery rate.

Germline-derived CDR1 and CDR2 are LNHDA and SQIVND (reference sequence). CDR3 length: 12 amino acids. A note on this clone: Its antigen remains unidentified. A read error may account for a junction end that differs from germline. Other DNA sequences in this sample translate to the same CDR3.

The PCR employed 60 Vbeta primers together with 13 Jbeta primers. Assay used: immunoSEQ multiplex PCR; TCRdb lists only in-frame clones, some missing. This sample contains approximately 70,000 clones. The sample taken for sequencing was PBMCs. The gene calls are TRBV19 and TRBJ1-2, with D possibly TRBD1 on 5 matching bases. The receptor was derived from a woman aged 40 to 50 in good health and CMV-seropositive. The CDR3 sequence: CASSIDLWGYTF. The CDR3 nucleotides are TGTGCCAGTAGTATAGATCTATGGGGCTACACCTTT.